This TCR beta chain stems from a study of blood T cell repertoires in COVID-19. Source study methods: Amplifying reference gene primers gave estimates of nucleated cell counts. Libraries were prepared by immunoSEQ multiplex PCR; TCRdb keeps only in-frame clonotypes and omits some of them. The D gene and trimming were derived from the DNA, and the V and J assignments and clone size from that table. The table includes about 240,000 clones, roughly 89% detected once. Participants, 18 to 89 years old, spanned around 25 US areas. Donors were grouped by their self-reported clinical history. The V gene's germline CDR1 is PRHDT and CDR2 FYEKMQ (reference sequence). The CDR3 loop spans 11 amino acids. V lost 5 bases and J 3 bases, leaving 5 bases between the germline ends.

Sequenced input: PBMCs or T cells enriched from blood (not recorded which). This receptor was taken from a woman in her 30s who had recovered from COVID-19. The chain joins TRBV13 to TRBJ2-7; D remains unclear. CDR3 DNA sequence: TGTGCCAGCAGCCTGTACTACGAGCAGTACTTC. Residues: CASSLYYEQYF.